Below, one TCR beta chain is given with its context. The record originates from a study of T cell responses to AZD1222 COVID-19 vaccine. Assay: immunoSEQ multiplex PCR; the TCRdb copy retains only in-frame clones and omits some. The data show over 150,000 clones, approximately 92% seen once. The TCR originated in an adult in good health. Sequenced material: peripheral blood, taken on day 0 of AZD1222 vaccination.

The CDR3 is CASSYSLRADSPLHF. The CDR3 region has the DNA TGTGCCAGCAGTTACTCTCTCAGGGCAGATTCACCCCTCCACTTT. The V call is TRBV6-5, the J call TRBJ1-6; TRBD1 might be the D (5 bases). The length of the CDR3 is 15 residues. V was pared by 0 bases and J by 8 bases, with 11 bases between. Germline CDR1 and CDR2: MNHEY and SVGAGI.